These T cell receptor beta chains were read from a single sample in a study of cytomegalovirus exposure and HLA in healthy donors. The assay was immunoSEQ multiplex PCR, and TCRdb's table has in-frame clones only and misses some. The data contain about 180,000 clones, about 82% of them singletons. Sequenced sample: PBMCs. The source is a man aged 18 to 29 in good health and CMV-seronegative. Each CDR3 is given with its conserved first and last residue. A D gene is named only where the DNA matches it firmly. Clone size appears in some rows only: once, few, many, or a class for an expanded clone.

J gene: TRBJ1-4
D gene: .
V gene: TRBV7-9
clone size: .
CDR3 DNA: TGTTCCAGCAGCACGCACTACGGGAGGGGAAAACTGTTTTTT
CDR3 protein: CSSSTHYGRGKLFF

J gene: TRBJ1-1
D gene: TRBD1
V gene: TRBV19
clone size: .
CDR3 DNA: TGTGCCAGTAGTGGCTACAGGGGGACCACTGAAGCTTTCTTT
CDR3 protein: CASSGYRGTTEAFF

J gene: TRBJ2-5
D gene: .
V gene: TRBV6-1
clone size: .
CDR3 DNA: TGTGCCAGCAGGTTGGGCGGGCCGTTGGAGACCCAGTACTTC
CDR3 protein: CASRLGGPLETQYF

J gene: TRBJ2-1
D gene: TRBD2
V gene: TRBV13
clone size: .
CDR3 DNA: TGTGCCAGCAGCCCCTTTAGGCCCGGGACTAGCTATTCTGCTGAGCAGTTCTTC
CDR3 protein: CASSPFRPGTSYSAEQFF

J gene: TRBJ1-1
D gene: TRBD1
V gene: TRBV27
clone size: few
CDR3 DNA: TGTGCCAGTCGGCCCCAGGGGGCCCAAAGGGTGAGCACTGAAGCTTTCTTT
CDR3 protein: CASRPQGAQRVSTEAFF

J gene: TRBJ2-2
D gene: TRBD1
V gene: TRBV19
clone size: .
CDR3 DNA: TGTGCCAGTAGTCCCCGACAGGGGAACACCGGGGAGCTGTTTTTT
CDR3 protein: CASSPRQGNTGELFF

J gene: TRBJ2-3
D gene: .
V gene: TRBV29-1
clone size: .
CDR3 DNA: TGCAGCGTTGCAGACGTCACAGATACGCAGTATTTT
CDR3 protein: CSVADVTDTQYF

J gene: TRBJ1-4
D gene: TRBD1
V gene: TRBV4-1
clone size: .
CDR3 DNA: TGCGCCAGCAGCCAAGGACCGGGACAGGACAAAAAACTGTTTTTT
CDR3 protein: CASSQGPGQDKKLFF

J gene: TRBJ1-1
D gene: TRBD1
V gene: TRBV4-1
clone size: .
CDR3 DNA: TGCGCCAGCAGCCAAGGGACAGGGCGGGACACTGAAGCTTTCTTT
CDR3 protein: CASSQGTGRDTEAFF

J gene: TRBJ2-7
D gene: .
V gene: TRBV7-6
clone size: few
CDR3 DNA: TGTGCCAGCAGCCTGCCCCCGGGGCAGTACTTC
CDR3 protein: CASSLPPGQYF

J gene: TRBJ2-2
D gene: .
V gene: TRBV2
clone size: few
CDR3 DNA: TGTGCCAGCAGCCTCCTGTGGACTAACACCGGGGAGCTGTTTTTT
CDR3 protein: CASSLLWTNTGELFF

J gene: TRBJ1-2
D gene: TRBD1
V gene: TRBV10-2
clone size: .
CDR3 DNA: TGCGCCAGCACACGCCCGACAGGGGAGGGCTACACCTTC
CDR3 protein: CASTRPTGEGYTF

J gene: TRBJ2-2
D gene: .
V gene: TRBV30
clone size: .
CDR3 DNA: TGTGCCTGGAGAGCATTCCCGAACACCGGGGAGCTGTTTTTT
CDR3 protein: CAWRAFPNTGELFF

J gene: TRBJ2-7
D gene: .
V gene: TRBV10-3
clone size: .
CDR3 DNA: TGTGCCATCAGTGAAACAACAGTCACCTACGAGCAGTACTTC
CDR3 protein: CAISETTVTYEQYF

J gene: TRBJ2-7
D gene: .
V gene: TRBV28
clone size: .
CDR3 DNA: TGTGCCAGCAGTTTAAGGCAGGTGGACATTCGGAGGCAGTACTTC
CDR3 protein: CASSLRQVDIRRQYF

J gene: TRBJ2-2
D gene: TRBD2
V gene: TRBV6-6
clone size: .
CDR3 DNA: TGTGCCAGCAGTTACGGGGCGGGGGGGATTACCGGGGAGCTGTTTTTT
CDR3 protein: CASSYGAGGITGELFF

J gene: TRBJ2-1
D gene: .
V gene: TRBV7-2
clone size: few
CDR3 DNA: TGTGCCACCACGGTCCCGTTCTACAATGAGCAGTTCTTC
CDR3 protein: CATTVPFYNEQFF

J gene: TRBJ1-2
D gene: .
V gene: TRBV6-1
clone size: .
CDR3 DNA: TGTGCCAGCAGTGACATCACAGGGCTAACTAACTATGGCTACACCTTC
CDR3 protein: CASSDITGLTNYGYTF

J gene: TRBJ1-5
D gene: TRBD1
V gene: TRBV4-2
clone size: few
CDR3 DNA: TGTGCCAGCAGCCAAGATGAGGGGGACAGTAATCAGCCCCAGCATTTT
CDR3 protein: CASSQDEGDSNQPQHF

J gene: TRBJ2-7
D gene: .
V gene: TRBV13
clone size: .
CDR3 DNA: TGTGCCAGCAGCTTAGGCGGGGGACGCAGGTCCTACGAGCAGTACTTC
CDR3 protein: CASSLGGGRRSYEQYF

J gene: TRBJ2-1
D gene: TRBD2
V gene: TRBV5-4
clone size: .
CDR3 DNA: TGTGCCAGCAGCTTTGGGACTAGCGGGGGCAGGGGTAATGAGCAGTTCTTC
CDR3 protein: CASSFGTSGGRGNEQFF

J gene: TRBJ1-1
D gene: .
V gene: TRBV19
clone size: .
CDR3 DNA: TGTGCCAGTAGTATGGGGGGGGCTCTGGGCACTGAAGCTTTCTTT
CDR3 protein: CASSMGGALGTEAFF

J gene: TRBJ1-2
D gene: .
V gene: TRBV7-2
clone size: .
CDR3 DNA: TGTGCCAGCAGCTTAGCGGGCCTGAACTATGGCTACACCTTC
CDR3 protein: CASSLAGLNYGYTF

J gene: TRBJ1-2
D gene: .
V gene: TRBV6-1
clone size: .
CDR3 DNA: TGTGCCAGCAGTGACCCCAGGGGAAACTATGGCTACACCTTC
CDR3 protein: CASSDPRGNYGYTF

J gene: TRBJ2-3
D gene: TRBD2
V gene: TRBV5-3
clone size: .
CDR3 DNA: TGTGCCAGAAGCTTGATGGGACTAGCGGGGGCTGCCGCTAGCACAGATACGCAGTATTTT
CDR3 protein: CARSLMGLAGAAASTDTQYF

J gene: TRBJ1-2
D gene: .
V gene: TRBV28
clone size: .
CDR3 DNA: TGTGCCAGCAGCATCCCCGACAGGTCCTATGGCTACACCTTC
CDR3 protein: CASSIPDRSYGYTF

J gene: TRBJ2-3
D gene: TRBD2
V gene: TRBV5-1
clone size: once
CDR3 DNA: TGCGCCAGCAGCTTGGGTACTGCGGGGGGGCTGTTGAGCACAGATACGCAGTATTTT
CDR3 protein: CASSLGTAGGLLSTDTQYF

J gene: TRBJ2-7
D gene: .
V gene: TRBV5-1
clone size: few
CDR3 DNA: TGCGCCAGCAGCAACACGTACGAGCAGTACTTC
CDR3 protein: CASSNTYEQYF

J gene: TRBJ1-1
D gene: .
V gene: TRBV5-8
clone size: few
CDR3 DNA: TGTGCCAGCACCCGACGGAGGGGCGTTTTCATGAACACTGAAGCTTTCTTT
CDR3 protein: CASTRRRGVFMNTEAFF

J gene: TRBJ2-7
D gene: .
V gene: TRBV6-1
clone size: .
CDR3 DNA: TGTGCCAGCAGTGAGAGACAGGCAGGGACCCTATACGAGCAGTACTTC
CDR3 protein: CASSERQAGTLYEQYF

J gene: TRBJ1-5
D gene: .
V gene: TRBV7-3
clone size: .
CDR3 DNA: TGTGCCAGCAGCTTAGGGGGGTCGGGGCAGCCCCAGCATTTT
CDR3 protein: CASSLGGSGQPQHF

J gene: TRBJ2-1
D gene: TRBD2
V gene: TRBV27
clone size: .
CDR3 DNA: TGTGCCAGCAGTTTTGCGGGAGAGGGCAATGAGCAGTTCTTC
CDR3 protein: CASSFAGEGNEQFF

J gene: TRBJ2-1
D gene: TRBD1
V gene: TRBV7-2
clone size: .
CDR3 DNA: TGTGCCAGCAGCCCCTACGAGGGGGCGGCTCGGCATGAGCAGTTCTTC
CDR3 protein: CASSPYEGAARHEQFF

J gene: TRBJ1-2
D gene: .
V gene: TRBV10-3
clone size: .
CDR3 DNA: TGTGCCATCAGTGAGTCGACGGGAGAACTTAACTATGGCTACACCTTC
CDR3 protein: CAISESTGELNYGYTF

J gene: TRBJ2-7
D gene: .
V gene: TRBV4-1
clone size: .
CDR3 DNA: TGCGCCAGCAGCCCGCAGGCCTGGGAGGGGGGAACCTACGAGCAGTACTTC
CDR3 protein: CASSPQAWEGGTYEQYF

J gene: TRBJ2-7
D gene: .
V gene: TRBV28
clone size: .
CDR3 DNA: TGTGCCAGCGCAGATAGGTGGCCCGAGGTGAGCACCTACGAGCAGTACTTC
CDR3 protein: CASADRWPEVSTYEQYF

J gene: TRBJ2-3
D gene: TRBD1
V gene: TRBV28
clone size: few
CDR3 DNA: TGTGCCAGCAGTTTAGCCAGGGGGTCCGATACGCAGTATTTT
CDR3 protein: CASSLARGSDTQYF

J gene: TRBJ1-5
D gene: .
V gene: TRBV19
clone size: .
CDR3 DNA: TGTGCCAGCGGAGACCGGACACCCCGGTGGAATCAGCCCCAGCATTTT
CDR3 protein: CASGDRTPRWNQPQHF

J gene: TRBJ2-3
D gene: .
V gene: TRBV5-1
clone size: .
CDR3 DNA: TGCGCCAGCAGCTTTAGCGACACAGATACGCAGTATTTT
CDR3 protein: CASSFSDTDTQYF

J gene: TRBJ2-7
D gene: TRBD2
V gene: TRBV15
clone size: few
CDR3 DNA: TGTGCCACCAGGAAGACTAGCGGGACTTCCGGGTCCTACGAGCAGTACTTC
CDR3 protein: CATRKTSGTSGSYEQYF

J gene: TRBJ1-4
D gene: TRBD1
V gene: TRBV9
clone size: .
CDR3 DNA: TGTGCCAGCAGCGGACAGGGGGCAACTAATGAAAAACTGTTTTTT
CDR3 protein: CASSGQGATNEKLFF

J gene: TRBJ1-1
D gene: TRBD1
V gene: TRBV29-1
clone size: .
CDR3 DNA: TGCAGCGTTGAAGCGTTGGGACAGACGAACACTGAAGCTTTCTTT
CDR3 protein: CSVEALGQTNTEAFF

J gene: TRBJ1-1
D gene: .
V gene: TRBV2
clone size: .
CDR3 DNA: TGTGCCAGCAGGGTCCCACCGAGCACTGAAGCTTTCTTT
CDR3 protein: CASRVPPSTEAFF

J gene: TRBJ2-2
D gene: TRBD2
V gene: TRBV5-1
clone size: .
CDR3 DNA: TGCGCCAGCAGCTTGTCGGGGGGGCCTTCGGGGGAGCTGTTTTTT
CDR3 protein: CASSLSGGPSGELFF

J gene: TRBJ1-2
D gene: .
V gene: TRBV30
clone size: .
CDR3 DNA: TGTGCCTGGCTCACAGGCGGCTCTAACTATGGCTACACCTTC
CDR3 protein: CAWLTGGSNYGYTF

J gene: TRBJ1-2
D gene: .
V gene: TRBV5-8
clone size: .
CDR3 DNA: TGTGCCAGCGCTGGGAGGGGCGGTGGCTACACCTTC
CDR3 protein: CASAGRGGGYTF

J gene: TRBJ2-1
D gene: .
V gene: TRBV29-1
clone size: .
CDR3 DNA: TGCAGCGTCCCGGGACACCGTACGGGAAATGAGCAGTTCTTC
CDR3 protein: CSVPGHRTGNEQFF